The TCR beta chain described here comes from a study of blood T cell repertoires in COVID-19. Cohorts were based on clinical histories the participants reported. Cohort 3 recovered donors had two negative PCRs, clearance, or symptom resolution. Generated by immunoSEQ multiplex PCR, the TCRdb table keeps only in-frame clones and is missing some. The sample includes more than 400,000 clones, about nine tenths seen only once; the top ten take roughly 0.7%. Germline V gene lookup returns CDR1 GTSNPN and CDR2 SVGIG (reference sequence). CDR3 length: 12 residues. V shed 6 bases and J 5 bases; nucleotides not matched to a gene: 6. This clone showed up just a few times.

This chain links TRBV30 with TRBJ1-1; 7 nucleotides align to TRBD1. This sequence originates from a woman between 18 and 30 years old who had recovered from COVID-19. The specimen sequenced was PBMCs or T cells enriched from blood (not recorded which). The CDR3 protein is CACFDRATEAFF. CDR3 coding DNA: TGTGCCTGTTTCGACAGGGCTACTGAAGCTTTCTTT.